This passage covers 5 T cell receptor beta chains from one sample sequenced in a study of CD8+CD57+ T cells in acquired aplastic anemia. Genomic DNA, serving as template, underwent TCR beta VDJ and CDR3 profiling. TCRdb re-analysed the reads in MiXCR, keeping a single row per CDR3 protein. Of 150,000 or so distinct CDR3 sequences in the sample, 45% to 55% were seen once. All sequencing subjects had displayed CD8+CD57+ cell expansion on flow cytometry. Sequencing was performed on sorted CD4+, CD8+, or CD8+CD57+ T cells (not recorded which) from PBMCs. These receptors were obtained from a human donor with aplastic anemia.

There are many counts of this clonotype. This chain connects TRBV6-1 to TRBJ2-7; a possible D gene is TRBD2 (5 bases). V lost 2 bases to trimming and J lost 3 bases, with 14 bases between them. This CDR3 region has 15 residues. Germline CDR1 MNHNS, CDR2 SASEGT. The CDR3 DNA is TGTGCCAGCAGTGAAAGGGCTAGCCTACTCTACGAGCAGTACTTC. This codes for CASSERASLLYEQYF.

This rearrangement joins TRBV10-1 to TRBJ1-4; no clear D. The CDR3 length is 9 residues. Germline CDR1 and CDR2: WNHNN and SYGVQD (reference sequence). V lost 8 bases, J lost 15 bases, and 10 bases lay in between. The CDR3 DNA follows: TGCGCCAGCGAGGATACATTGTTTTTT. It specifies CASEDTLFF.

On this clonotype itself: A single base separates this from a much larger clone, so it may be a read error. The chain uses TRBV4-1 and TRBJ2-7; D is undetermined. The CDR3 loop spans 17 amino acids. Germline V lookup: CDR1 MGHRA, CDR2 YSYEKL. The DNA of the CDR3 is TGCGCCGGCAGCCAAGAACGTTCGGAGCACCCCCCCTACGAGCAGTACTTC. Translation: CAGSQERSEHPPYEQYF.

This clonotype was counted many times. The CDR3 is CASSFSGIAYEQYF. CDR3 DNA: TGTGCCAGCAGTTTTTCAGGGATCGCCTACGAGCAGTACTTC. This chain links TRBV12-3 or TRBV12-4 with TRBJ2-7, with D possibly matching TRBD1 (5 bases). The CDR3 is 14 residues long. The V and J ends lost 3 bases and 2 bases respectively, with 11 bases between them.

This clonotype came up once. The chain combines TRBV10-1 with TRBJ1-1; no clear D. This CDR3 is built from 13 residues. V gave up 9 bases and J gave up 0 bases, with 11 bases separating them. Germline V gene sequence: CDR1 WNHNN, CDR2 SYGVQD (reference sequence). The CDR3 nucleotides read TGCGCCAGGCGGGCCAGAGTGAACACTGAAGCTTTCTTT. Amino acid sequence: CARRARVNTEAFF.